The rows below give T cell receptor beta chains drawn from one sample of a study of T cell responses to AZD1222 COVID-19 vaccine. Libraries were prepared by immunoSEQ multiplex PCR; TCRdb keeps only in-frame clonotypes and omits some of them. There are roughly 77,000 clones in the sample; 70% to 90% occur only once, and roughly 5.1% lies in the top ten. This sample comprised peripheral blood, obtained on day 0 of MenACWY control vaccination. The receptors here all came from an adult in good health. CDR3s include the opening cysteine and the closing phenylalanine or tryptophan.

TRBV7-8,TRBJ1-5,CASSPTVLQPQHF
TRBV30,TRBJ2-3,CAWSNAGADTQYF
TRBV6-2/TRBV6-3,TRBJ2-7,CASSFLGNYEQYF
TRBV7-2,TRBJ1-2,CASSLHGAEGGYTF
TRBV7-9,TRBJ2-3,CASSLAGRGGGTDTQYF
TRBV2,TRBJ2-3,CASRGGGSSTDTQYF
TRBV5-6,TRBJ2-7,CASSVTGGGFDEQYF
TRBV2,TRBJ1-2,CASSRDITFNYGYTF
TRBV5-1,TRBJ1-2,CASSLDSPNYGYTF
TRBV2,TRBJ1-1,CASTRDRLMNTEAFF
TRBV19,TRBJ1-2,CASSREDYGYTF
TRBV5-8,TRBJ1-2,CASSLVRGSNYGYTF
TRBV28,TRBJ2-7,CASLTGEGSYEQYF
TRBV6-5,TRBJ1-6,CASSKGQGFTPLHF
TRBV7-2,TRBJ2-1,CASSLAISAYNEQFF